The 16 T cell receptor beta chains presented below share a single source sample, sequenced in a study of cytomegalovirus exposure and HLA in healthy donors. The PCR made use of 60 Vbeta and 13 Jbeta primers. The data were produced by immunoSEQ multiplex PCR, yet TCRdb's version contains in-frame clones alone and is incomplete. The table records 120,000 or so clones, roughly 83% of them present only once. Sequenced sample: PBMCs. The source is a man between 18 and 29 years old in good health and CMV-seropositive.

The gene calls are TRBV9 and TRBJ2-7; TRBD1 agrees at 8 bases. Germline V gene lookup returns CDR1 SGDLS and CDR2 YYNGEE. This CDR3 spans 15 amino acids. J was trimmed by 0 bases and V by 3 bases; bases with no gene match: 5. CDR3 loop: CASSEGQANSYEQYF. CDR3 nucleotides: TGTGCCAGCAGCGAGGGACAGGCGAACTCCTACGAGCAGTACTTC.

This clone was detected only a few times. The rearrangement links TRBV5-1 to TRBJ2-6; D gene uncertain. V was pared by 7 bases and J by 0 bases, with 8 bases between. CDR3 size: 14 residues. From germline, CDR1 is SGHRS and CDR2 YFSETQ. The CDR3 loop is CASSVISGANVLTF. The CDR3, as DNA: TGCGCCAGCTCTGTAATCTCTGGGGCCAACGTCCTGACTTTC.

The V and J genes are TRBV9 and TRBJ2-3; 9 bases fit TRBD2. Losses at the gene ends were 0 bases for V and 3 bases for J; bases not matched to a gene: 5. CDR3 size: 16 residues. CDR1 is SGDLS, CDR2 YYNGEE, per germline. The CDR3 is CASSVAAGGRTDTQYF. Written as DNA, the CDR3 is TGTGCCAGCAGCGTAGCGGCGGGGGGGAGGACAGATACGCAGTATTTT.

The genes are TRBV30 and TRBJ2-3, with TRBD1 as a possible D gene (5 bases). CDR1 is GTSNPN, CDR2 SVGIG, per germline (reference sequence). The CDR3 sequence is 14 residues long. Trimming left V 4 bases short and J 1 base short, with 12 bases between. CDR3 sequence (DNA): TGTGCCTGGAAGCAGGGCCGGGGCACAGATACGCAGTATTTT. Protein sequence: CAWKQGRGTDTQYF.

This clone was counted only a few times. This CDR3 reads CASSESMGRDYGYTF. CDR3 nucleotides: TGTGCCAGCAGTGAATCAATGGGGCGTGACTATGGCTACACCTTC. V usage is TRBV2 and J usage is TRBJ1-2, with D tentatively TRBD1 (5 bases). Germline lookup yields CDR1 SNHLY and CDR2 FYNNEI. The V and J ends lost 2 bases and 3 bases respectively, with 13 bases between them. This CDR3 has 15 residues.

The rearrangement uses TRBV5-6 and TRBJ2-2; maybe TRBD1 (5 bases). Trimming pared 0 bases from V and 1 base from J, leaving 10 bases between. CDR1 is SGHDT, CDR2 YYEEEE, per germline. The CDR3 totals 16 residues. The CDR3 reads CASSLAARGNTGELFF. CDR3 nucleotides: TGTGCCAGCAGCTTGGCCGCTAGGGGGAACACCGGGGAGCTGTTTTTT.

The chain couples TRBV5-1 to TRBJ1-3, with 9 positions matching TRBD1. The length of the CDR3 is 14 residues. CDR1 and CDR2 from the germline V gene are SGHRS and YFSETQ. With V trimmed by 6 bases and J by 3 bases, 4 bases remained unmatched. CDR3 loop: CASKRDRDGNTIYF. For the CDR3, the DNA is TGCGCCAGCAAGAGGGACAGGGATGGAAACACCATATATTTT.

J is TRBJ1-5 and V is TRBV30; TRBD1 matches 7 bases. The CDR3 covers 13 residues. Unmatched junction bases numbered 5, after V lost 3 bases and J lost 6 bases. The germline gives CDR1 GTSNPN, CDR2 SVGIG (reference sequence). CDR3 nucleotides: TGTGCCTGGAGCCTGGGACAGTCTCAGCCCCAGCATTTT. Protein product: CAWSLGQSQPQHF.

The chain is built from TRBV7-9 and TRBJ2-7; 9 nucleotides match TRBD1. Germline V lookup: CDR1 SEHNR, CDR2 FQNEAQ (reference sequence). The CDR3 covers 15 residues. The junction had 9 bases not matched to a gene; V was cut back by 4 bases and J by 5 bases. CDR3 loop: CASSWGQGLTDEQYF. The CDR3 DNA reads TGTGCCAGCAGCTGGGGACAGGGCCTTACCGACGAGCAGTACTTC. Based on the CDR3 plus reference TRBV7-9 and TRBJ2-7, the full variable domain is DTGVSQNPRHKITKRGQNVTFRCDPISEHNRLYWYRQTLGQGPEFLTYFQNEAQLEKSRLLSDRFSAERPKGSFSTLEIQRTEQGDSAMYLCASSWGQGLTDEQYFGPGTRLTVT.

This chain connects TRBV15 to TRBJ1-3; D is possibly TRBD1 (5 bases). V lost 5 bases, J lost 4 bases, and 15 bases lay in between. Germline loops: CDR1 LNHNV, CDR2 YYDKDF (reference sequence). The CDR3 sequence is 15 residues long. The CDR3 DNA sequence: TGTGCCACCAGCTTGGGGACTTTGGGAGGAAACACCATATATTTT. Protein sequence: CATSLGTLGGNTIYF.

This CDR3 is CASSYSLAGAYEQYF. The CDR3 DNA reads TGTGCCAGCAGTTACTCTTTGGCAGGGGCCTACGAGCAGTACTTC. This chain connects TRBV6-5 to TRBJ2-7, with TRBD1 as a possible D gene (6 bases). The V gene lost 0 bases and the J gene lost 2 bases, with 11 bases spanning the gap. CDR3 length: 15 amino acids. Germline lookup yields CDR1 MNHEY and CDR2 SVGAGI.

This chain's CDR3 is CASSQGHGSYNSPLHF. CDR3 bases: TGTGCCAGCTCACAGGGGCACGGCTCCTATAATTCACCCCTCCACTTT. The chain links TRBV18 to TRBJ1-6, with D perhaps TRBD1 (5 bases). V lost 4 bases and J lost 0, with 10 bases in between. Germline V gene data show CDR1 as KGHSH and CDR2 as LQKENI. The CDR3 is 16 residues long.

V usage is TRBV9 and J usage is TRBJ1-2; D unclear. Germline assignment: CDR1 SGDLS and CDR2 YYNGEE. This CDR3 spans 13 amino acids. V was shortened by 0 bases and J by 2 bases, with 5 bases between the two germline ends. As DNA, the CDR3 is TGTGCCAGCAGCGTAGCGGAGAACTATGGCTACACCTTC. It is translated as CASSVAENYGYTF.

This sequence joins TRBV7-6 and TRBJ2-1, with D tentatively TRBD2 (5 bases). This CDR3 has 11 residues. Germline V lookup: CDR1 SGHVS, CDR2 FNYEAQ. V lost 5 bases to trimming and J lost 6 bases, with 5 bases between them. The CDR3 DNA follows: TGTGCCAGCAGCCGGGGCAATGAGCAGTTCTTC. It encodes CASSRGNEQFF.

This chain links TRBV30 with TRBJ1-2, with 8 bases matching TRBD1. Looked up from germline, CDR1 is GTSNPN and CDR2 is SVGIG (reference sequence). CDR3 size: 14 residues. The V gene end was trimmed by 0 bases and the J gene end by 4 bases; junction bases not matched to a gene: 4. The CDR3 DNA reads TGTGCCTGGAGTGTCCCGACAGGGGTCTATGGCTACACCTTC. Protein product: CAWSVPTGVYGYTF.

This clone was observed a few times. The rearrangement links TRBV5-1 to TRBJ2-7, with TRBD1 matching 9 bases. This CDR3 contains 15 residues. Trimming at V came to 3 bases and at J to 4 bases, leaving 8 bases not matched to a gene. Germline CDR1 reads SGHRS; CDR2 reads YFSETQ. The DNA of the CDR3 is TGCGCCAGCAGCTCAGGAACAGGGGGCCTATACGAGCAGTACTTC. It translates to CASSSGTGGLYEQYF.